This T cell receptor (beta chain) came from a study of T cell responses to AZD1222 COVID-19 vaccine. Study observations and caveats: Donors were mostly white British, more females; clonal diversity possibly underestimated.

Researchers grouped second doses given at about 4 or about 12 weeks into one pool. On this clone itself: The antigen remains undetermined.

The protocol was immunoSEQ multiplex PCR, while the TCRdb copy is restricted to in-frame clones and leaves out a portion. The sample records about 150,000 clones, about 90% being singletons. This CDR3 has 13 amino acids. V dropped 3 bases and J dropped 5 bases, with 9 bases sitting between them. Germline-derived CDR1 and CDR2 are SGDLS and YYNGEE. The V gene is TRBV9, the J gene TRBJ1-5, with D possibly being TRBD1 (5 bases). The clonotype originates from an adult who received the AZD1222 COVID-19 vaccine. This specimen consisted of peripheral blood, obtained 28 days after the second AZD1222 dose. In DNA form, the CDR3 reads TGTGCCAGCAGCGAGAGGGGTCATCAGCCCCAGCATTTT. Residues: CASSERGHQPQHF.